The TCR beta chain under discussion was sequenced for a study of OX40 agonist ivuxolimab in advanced cancers. TCRdb keeps only in-frame clones here, not all; method: immunoSEQ multiplex PCR. The repertoire includes some 90,000 clones, 70% to 90% of them detected once, and about 4.7% sits in the top ten. From germline, CDR1 is LNHDA and CDR2 SQIVND (reference sequence). CDR3 size: 17 residues. Trimming at V came to 6 bases and at J to 0 bases, leaving 4 bases not matched to a gene. The sample here was CD4+ or CD8+ T cells sorted from blood, taken in a trial of the OX40 agonist ivuxolimab. The receptor comes from an adult with an advanced solid tumor such as melanoma, head and neck, liver or kidney cancer. This sequence joins TRBV19 and TRBJ2-2; 13 bases align to TRBD2. This chain's CDR3 is CASSWTSGSPNTGELFF. Written as DNA, the CDR3 is TGTGCCAGTAGCTGGACTAGCGGGAGCCCGAACACCGGGGAGCTGTTTTTT.